This TCR beta chain originates from a study of CD8 T cells in Susac syndrome. This CDR3 spans 16 amino acids. Trimming removed 0 bases from V and 1 base from J, with 14 bases in between. From germline, CDR1 is GTSNPN and CDR2 SVGIG (reference sequence). RNA amounts of roughly 0.45 to 1 ug underwent reverse transcription with random hexamers. TCRdb itself ran the immunoSEQ multiplex PCR reads through MiXCR, one entry per CDR3 protein. The sample records 200,000 or so distinct CDR3 sequences, almost 96% being singletons. Negative isolation was used for CD8+ and CD4+ T cells and FACS enrichment for TEMRA cells.

Sequencing used CD4+ T cells from PBMCs. The rearrangement uses TRBV30 and TRBJ2-3, with no clear D. The sequence was collected from a human donor with multiple sclerosis. The CDR3: CAWSVKAPGRTDTQYF. DNA of the CDR3: TGTGCCTGGAGTGTAAAGGCGCCTGGACGCACAGATACGCAGTATTTT. The full variable domain, completed using reference TRBV30 and TRBJ2-3, is SQTIHQWPATLVQPVGSPLSLECTVEGTSNPNLYWYRQAAGRGLQLLFYSVGIGQISSEVPQNLSASRPQDRQFILSSKKLLLSDSGFYLCAWSVKAPGRTDTQYFGPGTRLTVL.